The source of this T cell receptor beta chain is a study of CD8 T cells in ankylosing spondylitis. Findings and limits, study-wide: Disease-linked clones reportedly concentrated significantly in matched ankylosing spondylitis synovial fluid. It appeared that ankylosing spondylitis blood was characterized by a TCR beta motif of several highly homologous variants. In reactive arthritis synovial fluid and blood, some motif variants had been reported before. Those disease-linked clones were CD8+; they were also relatively rare in peripheral blood.

This clonotype was seen a few times. Antigen unknown. Researchers built TCR beta libraries using quantitative 5'-RACE with molecular barcodes. In TCRdb, the 5' RACE reads were re-called with MiXCR into one record per CDR3 protein. The data contain around 130,000 distinct CDR3 sequences, 17% of them seen just once; the ten biggest clones take up 33%. Trimming took 5 bases from V and 7 from J; bases not matched to a gene: 6. This CDR3 contains 13 residues. Germline CDR1 is SEHNR and CDR2 is FQNEAQ (reference sequence). The TCR was taken from a male donor with ankylosing spondylitis. The material sequenced was blood, either unsorted or a sorted T cell fraction (not recorded which). V and J are TRBV7-9 and TRBJ1-2; 8 nucleotides line up with TRBD1. CDR3 coding DNA: TGTGCCAGCAGCCCGACGGACAGGGCTGGCTACACCTTC. Amino acid sequence: CASSPTDRAGYTF.